The 19 T cell receptor beta chains reported below all come from one sample, sequenced in a study of T cell responses to AZD1222 COVID-19 vaccine. Using immunoSEQ multiplex PCR, the repertoire was profiled, and TCRdb retains in-frame clones only, with some absent. The table has about 170,000 clones, 80% to 95% seen once. This material consisted of peripheral blood, taken on day 0 of AZD1222 vaccination. All receptors come from an adult in good health.

The gene calls are TRBV19 and TRBJ2-2, with 7 bases aligning to TRBD1. V trimming: 6 bases; J trimming: 3 bases; junction bases outside the gene matches: 7. The CDR3 loop spans 15 amino acids. Germline V CDR1 and CDR2: LNHDA, SQIVND (reference sequence). The CDR3 nucleotides are TGTGCCAGTAGCGCGAGGGGGCTCCACACCGGGGAGCTGTTTTTT. This codes for CASSARGLHTGELFF.

The chain employs TRBV4-1 and TRBJ2-1, with 8 bases lining up with TRBD2. V shed 3 bases and J 7 bases; nucleotides not matched to a gene: 17. This CDR3 has 18 amino acids. Germline V CDR1 and CDR2: MGHRA, YSYEKL. CDR3 protein: CASSQSHGGGLRQNEQFF. The DNA of the CDR3 is TGCGCCAGCAGCCAGTCTCACGGGGGGGGCCTAAGGCAAAATGAGCAGTTCTTC.

The chain carries TRBV6-5 and TRBJ2-2; TRBD1 is a possible D gene (6 bases). CDR3 length equals 14 residues. Germline V CDR1 and CDR2: MNHEY, SVGAGI. V dropped 3 bases and J dropped 3 bases, with 8 bases sitting between them. CDR3 region: CASSYQGHTGELFF. The DNA for the CDR3 is TGTGCCAGCAGTTATCAGGGGCACACCGGGGAGCTGTTTTTT.

This chain joins TRBV19 and TRBJ2-2, with TRBD2 identical over 7 bases. There are 15 residues in the CDR3. Trimming took 4 bases from V and 4 from J; bases not matched to a gene: 6. The germline gives CDR1 LNHDA, CDR2 SQIVND (reference sequence). CDR3 amino acids: CASSRNSGPTGELFF. CDR3 DNA sequence: TGTGCCAGTAGTAGGAATAGCGGGCCCACCGGGGAGCTGTTTTTT.

The J gene is TRBJ1-1, the V gene TRBV29-1; D is unresolved. Germline CDR1 reads SQVTM; CDR2 reads ANQGSEA. CDR3 length equals 13 residues. V was shortened by 6 bases and J by 0 bases, with 11 bases between the two germline ends. CDR3 sequence: CSVAGPMNTEAFF. The CDR3 DNA reads as TGCAGCGTGGCCGGGCCCATGAACACTGAAGCTTTCTTT.

This clone appeared once. The same CDR3 can be traced to other DNA sequences in this sample. This sequence joins TRBV11-2 and TRBJ1-1, with D unresolved. Trimming took 5 bases from V and 3 from J, leaving 4 bases between them. This CDR3 has 11 residues. Germline assignment: CDR1 SGHAT and CDR2 FQNNGV. CDR3 nucleotide sequence: TGTGCCAGCAGCCCGCACACTGAAGCTTTCTTT. It encodes CASSPHTEAFF.

This clone was seen only once. The chain has TRBV29-1 and TRBJ2-2; TRBD2 agrees at 9 bases. This CDR3 is 14 amino acids long. V lost 6 bases and J lost 6; bases outside the gene matches: 8. Per germline, CDR1 SQVTM and CDR2 ANQGSEA. The CDR3 sequence: CSVSGAGGAGELFF. The DNA of the CDR3 is TGCAGCGTCTCTGGAGCGGGGGGAGCCGGGGAGCTGTTTTTT.

The chain uses TRBV9 and TRBJ2-1, with no clear D. This CDR3 is built from 14 residues. V was pared by 1 base and J by 0 bases, with 5 bases between. CDR1 SGDLS and CDR2 YYNGEE come from the germline V gene. Here the CDR3 reads CASSVLSSYNEQFF. CDR3 in DNA: TGTGCCAGCAGCGTATTAAGCTCCTACAATGAGCAGTTCTTC.

The V and J genes are TRBV7-9 and TRBJ2-1; 9 nucleotides align to TRBD2. CDR3 size: 15 residues. The V segment lost 5 bases and the J segment 4 bases; nucleotides outside the gene matches: 6. Germline V gene lookup returns CDR1 SEHNR and CDR2 FQNEAQ (reference sequence). CDR3 sequence reads: CASSPGLASYNEQFF. CDR3 DNA sequence: TGTGCCAGCAGCCCGGGACTAGCCTCTTACAATGAGCAGTTCTTC.

V is TRBV6-6 and J is TRBJ1-3; D remains unclear. CDR1 is MNHNY, CDR2 SVGAGI, per germline (reference sequence). The CDR3 has 15 amino acids. Trimming took off 2 bases at V and 0 bases at J, with 8 bases between the two ends. Written as DNA, the CDR3 is TGTGCCAGCAGTTACGTGGGAGACTCTGGAAACACCATATATTTT. Translation gives CASSYVGDSGNTIYF.

This clone was seen a few times. The chain couples TRBV7-9 to TRBJ2-1; TRBD2 aligns across 11 bases. The junction had 3 bases not matched to a gene; V was cut back by 1 base and J by 7 bases. The germline gives CDR1 SEHNR, CDR2 FQNEAQ (reference sequence). This CDR3 region has 15 residues. CDR3 loop: CASSLGASGGNEQFF. The CDR3 nucleotides read TGTGCCAGCAGCTTAGGGGCTAGCGGGGGGAATGAGCAGTTCTTC.

This clone appeared once. The junction does not match germline at one end; this may be a read error. This chain joins TRBV6-5 and TRBJ1-2; D might be TRBD1 (5 bases). The CDR3 is 14 residues long. Germline lookup yields CDR1 MNHEY and CDR2 SVGAGI. CDR3 region: CACRDGASNYGYTF. Written as DNA, the CDR3 is TGTGCCTGCAGGGATGGTGCCTCTAACTATGGCTACACCTTC.

The CDR3: CASSIEGALNTEAFF. CDR3 DNA: TGTGCCAGTAGTATCGAGGGGGCCCTGAACACTGAAGCTTTCTTT. The V call is TRBV19, the J call TRBJ1-1, with 7 bases matching TRBD1. The CDR3 is 15 residues long. Germline V gene lookup returns CDR1 LNHDA and CDR2 SQIVND (reference sequence). V was pared by 3 bases and J by 0 bases, with 4 bases of the junction left unmatched.

The chain links TRBV27 to TRBJ1-6; a weak D match, TRBD1 (5 bases). This CDR3 is 13 amino acids long. Trimming removed 9 bases at V and 6 bases at J, with 12 bases between. Germline loops: CDR1 MNHEY, CDR2 SMNVEV (reference sequence). The CDR3 DNA sequence: TGTGCCAGTAACCGGGACCCTAATTCACCCCTCCACTTT. Amino acid sequence: CASNRDPNSPLHF.

This clone was seen a single time. CDR3 nucleotides: TGCAGCGTTGATGGCGGGCCGGATAACTATGGCTACACCTTC. As protein: CSVDGGPDNYGYTF. The chain is built from TRBV29-1 and TRBJ1-2; D gene unclear. The CDR3 has 14 amino acids. Germline values: CDR1 SQVTM, CDR2 ANQGSEA. V was cut by 3 bases and J by 1 base, with 12 bases left in between. The full variable domain, in which reference TRBV29-1 and TRBJ1-2 provide the parts outside the CDR3, is SAVISQKPSRDICQRGTSLTIQCQVDSQVTMMFWYRQQPGQSLTLIATANQGSEATYESGFVIDKFPISRPNLTFSTLTVSNMSPEDSSIYLCSVDGGPDNYGYTFGSGTRLTVV.

J is TRBJ2-7 and V is TRBV14; D is unresolved. Germline V gives CDR1 SGHDN, CDR2 FVKESK. The CDR3 contains 15 residues. V was clipped by 3 bases and J by 3 bases, with 15 bases between them. In nucleotides, the CDR3 is TGTGCCAGCAGCCACCTAAGTGGTGGGTACTACGAGCAGTACTTC. Translated: CASSHLSGGYYEQYF. Full variable domain (rest looked up from reference TRBV14 and TRBJ2-7): EAGVTQFPSHSVIEKGQTVTLRCDPISGHDNLYWYRRVMGKEIKFLLHFVKESKQDESGMPNNRFLAERTGGTYSTLKVQPAELEDSGVYFCASSHLSGGYYEQYFGPGTRLTVT.

The gene calls are TRBV19 and TRBJ1-2, with D maybe TRBD1 (5 bases). The V gene lost 3 bases and the J gene lost 4 bases, with 18 bases spanning the gap. Germline-derived CDR1 and CDR2 are LNHDA and SQIVND (reference sequence). The CDR3 covers 16 residues. The chain's CDR3 is CASSIPSAGDGYGYTF. CDR3 nucleotides: TGTGCCAGTAGTATCCCCTCTGCGGGGGATGGCTATGGCTACACCTTC.

The V call is TRBV7-8, the J call TRBJ2-2, with a possible D match to TRBD2 (6 bases). The CDR3 extends over 13 amino acids. CDR1 SGHVS and CDR2 FQNEAQ come from the germline V gene. The germline V and J ends were trimmed by 5 bases and 7 bases, with 11 bases remaining between them. Written as DNA, the CDR3 is TGTGCCAGCAGCAAGGTGGGAGGCGGGGAGCTGTTTTTT. It translates to CASSKVGGGELFF. Complete variable domain (other parts from reference TRBV7-8 and TRBJ2-2): GAGVSQSPRYKVAKRGQDVALRCDPISGHVSLFWYQQALGQGPEFLTYFQNEAQLDKSGLPSDRFFAERPEGSVSTLKIQRTQQEDSAVYLCASSKVGGGELFFGEGSRLTVL.

The V and J genes are TRBV5-6 and TRBJ1-3, with D unresolved. Germline loops: CDR1 SGHDT, CDR2 YYEEEE. This CDR3 has 12 residues. V lost 2 bases and J 3 bases, leaving 3 bases between the germline ends. CDR3 DNA sequence: TGTGCCAGCAGCTTCAGTGGAAACACCATATATTTT. Amino acid sequence: CASSFSGNTIYF.